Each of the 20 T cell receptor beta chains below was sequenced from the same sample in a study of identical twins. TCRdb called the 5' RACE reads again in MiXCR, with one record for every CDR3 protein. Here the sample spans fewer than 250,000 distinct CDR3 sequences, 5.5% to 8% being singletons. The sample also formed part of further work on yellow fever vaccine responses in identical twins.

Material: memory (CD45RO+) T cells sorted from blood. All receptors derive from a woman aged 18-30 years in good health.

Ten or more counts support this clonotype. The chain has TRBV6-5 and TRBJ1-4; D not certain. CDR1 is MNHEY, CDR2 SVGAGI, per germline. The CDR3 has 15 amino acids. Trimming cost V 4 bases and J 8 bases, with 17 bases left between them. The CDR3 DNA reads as TGTGCCAGCAGTTCGGGGTCTGGGTTCAGCGAAAAACTGTTTTTT. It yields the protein CASSSGSGFSEKLFF.

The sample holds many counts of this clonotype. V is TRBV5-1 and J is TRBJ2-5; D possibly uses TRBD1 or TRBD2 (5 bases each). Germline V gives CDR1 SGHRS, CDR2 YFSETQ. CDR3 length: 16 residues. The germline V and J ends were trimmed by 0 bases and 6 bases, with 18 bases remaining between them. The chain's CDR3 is CASSLDGAGRGKTQYF. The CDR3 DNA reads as TGCGCCAGCAGCTTGGATGGGGCAGGGAGAGGAAAGACCCAGTACTTC.

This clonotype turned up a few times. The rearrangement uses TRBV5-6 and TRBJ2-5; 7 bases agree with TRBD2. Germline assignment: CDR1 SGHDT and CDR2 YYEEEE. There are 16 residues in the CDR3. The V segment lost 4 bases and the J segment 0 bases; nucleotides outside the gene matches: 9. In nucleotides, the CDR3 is TGTGCCAGCAGCCCTCGGATAGCGGGCTACCAAGAGACCCAGTACTTC. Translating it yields CASSPRIAGYQETQYF.

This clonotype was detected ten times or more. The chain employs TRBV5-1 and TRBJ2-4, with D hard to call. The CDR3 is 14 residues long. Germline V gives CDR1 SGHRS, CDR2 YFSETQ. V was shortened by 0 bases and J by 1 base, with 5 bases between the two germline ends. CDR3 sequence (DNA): TGCGCCAGCAGCTTGGGAGACGCCAAAAACATTCAGTACTTC. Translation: CASSLGDAKNIQYF.

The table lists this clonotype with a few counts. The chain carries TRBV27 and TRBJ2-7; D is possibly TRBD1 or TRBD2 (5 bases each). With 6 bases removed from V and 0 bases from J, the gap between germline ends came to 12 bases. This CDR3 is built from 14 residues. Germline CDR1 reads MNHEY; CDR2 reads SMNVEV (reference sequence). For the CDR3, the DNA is TGTGCCAGCAGCACCGGGACCGCCTCCTACGAGCAGTACTTC. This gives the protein CASSTGTASYEQYF.

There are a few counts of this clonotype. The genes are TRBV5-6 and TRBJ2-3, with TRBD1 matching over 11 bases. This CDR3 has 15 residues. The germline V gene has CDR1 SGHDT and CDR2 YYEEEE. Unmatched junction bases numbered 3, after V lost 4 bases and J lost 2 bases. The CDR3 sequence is CASSRDRGITDTQYF. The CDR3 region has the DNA TGTGCCAGCAGCCGGGACAGGGGGATCACAGATACGCAGTATTTT. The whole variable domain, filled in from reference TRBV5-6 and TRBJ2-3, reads DAGVTQSPTHLIKTRGQQVTLRCSPKSGHDTVSWYQQALGQGPQFIFQYYEEEERQRGNFPDRFSGHQFPNYSSELNVNALLLGDSALYLCASSRDRGITDTQYFGPGTRLTVL.

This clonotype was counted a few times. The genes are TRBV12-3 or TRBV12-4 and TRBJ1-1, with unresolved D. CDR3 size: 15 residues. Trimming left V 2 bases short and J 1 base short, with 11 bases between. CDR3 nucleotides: TGTGCCAGCAGTTTAATGATAGGACCGAACACTGAAGCTTTCTTT. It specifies CASSLMIGPNTEAFF.

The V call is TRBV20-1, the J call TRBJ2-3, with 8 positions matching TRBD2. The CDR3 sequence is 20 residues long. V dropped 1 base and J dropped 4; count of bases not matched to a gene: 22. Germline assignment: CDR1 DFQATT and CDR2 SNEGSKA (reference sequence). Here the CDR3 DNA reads TGCAGTGCTAGAGCCGCGGGGGTTGCTCTCGGCGGGGGGCCTTCAGATACGCAGTATTTT. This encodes CSARAAGVALGGGPSDTQYF.

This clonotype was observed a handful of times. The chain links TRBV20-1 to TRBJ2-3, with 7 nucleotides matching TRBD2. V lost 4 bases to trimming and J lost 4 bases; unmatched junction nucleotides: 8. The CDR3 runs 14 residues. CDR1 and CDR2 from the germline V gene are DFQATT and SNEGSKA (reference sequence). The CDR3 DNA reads TGCAGTGCTAAAGGACTAGTTAGCGCAGATACGCAGTATTTT. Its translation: CSAKGLVSADTQYF.

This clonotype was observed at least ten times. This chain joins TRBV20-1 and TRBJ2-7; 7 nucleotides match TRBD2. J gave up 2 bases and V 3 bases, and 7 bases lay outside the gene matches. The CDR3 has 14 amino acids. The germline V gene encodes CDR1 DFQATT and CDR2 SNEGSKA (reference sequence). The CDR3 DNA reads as TGCAGTGCTAGTGAGAAGCGGGAACCCTACGAGCAGTACTTC. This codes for CSASEKREPYEQYF.

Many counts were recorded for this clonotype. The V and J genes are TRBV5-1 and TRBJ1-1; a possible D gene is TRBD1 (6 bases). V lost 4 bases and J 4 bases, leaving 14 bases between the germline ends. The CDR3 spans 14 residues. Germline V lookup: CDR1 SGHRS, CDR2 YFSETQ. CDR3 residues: CASSLQDSRTEAFF. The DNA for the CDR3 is TGCGCCAGCAGCCTACAGGACAGTCGCACTGAAGCTTTCTTT.

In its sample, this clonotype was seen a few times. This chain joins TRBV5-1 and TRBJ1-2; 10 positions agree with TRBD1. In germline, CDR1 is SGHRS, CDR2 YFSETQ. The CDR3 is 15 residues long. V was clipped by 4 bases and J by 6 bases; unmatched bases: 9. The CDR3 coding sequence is TGCGCCAGCAGCGCAATGACAGGGGGCGGGAATGGCTACACCTTC. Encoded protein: CASSAMTGGGNGYTF.

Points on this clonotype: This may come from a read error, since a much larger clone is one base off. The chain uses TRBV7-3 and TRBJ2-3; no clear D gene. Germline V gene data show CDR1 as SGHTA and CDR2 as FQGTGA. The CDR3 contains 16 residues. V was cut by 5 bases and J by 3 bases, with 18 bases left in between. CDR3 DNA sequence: TGTGCCAGCAGCCTCGGCTTTCGGATAGGAACAGATACGCAGTATTTT. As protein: CASSLGFRIGTDTQYF.

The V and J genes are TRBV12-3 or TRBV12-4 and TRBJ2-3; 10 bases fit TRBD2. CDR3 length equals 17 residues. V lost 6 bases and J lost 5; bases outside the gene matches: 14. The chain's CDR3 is CASSHSLAGEGIDTQYF. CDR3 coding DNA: TGTGCCAGCAGCCACAGCCTAGCGGGAGAAGGGATAGATACGCAGTATTTT.

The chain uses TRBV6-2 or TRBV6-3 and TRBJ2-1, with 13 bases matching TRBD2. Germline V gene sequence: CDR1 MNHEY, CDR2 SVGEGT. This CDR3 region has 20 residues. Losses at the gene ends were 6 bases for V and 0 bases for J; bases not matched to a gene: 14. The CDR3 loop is CASSFSRTSGSIGSYNEQFF. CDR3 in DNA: TGTGCCAGCAGCTTTTCTCGGACTAGCGGGAGTATCGGCTCCTACAATGAGCAGTTCTTC.

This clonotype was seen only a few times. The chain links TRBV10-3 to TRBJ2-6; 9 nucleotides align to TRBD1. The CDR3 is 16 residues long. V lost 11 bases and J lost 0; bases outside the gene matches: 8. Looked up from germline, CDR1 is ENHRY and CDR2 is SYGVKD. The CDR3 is CAAGTGNHSGANVLTF. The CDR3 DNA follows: TGTGCCGCGGGGACAGGGAACCACTCTGGGGCCAACGTCCTGACTTTC.

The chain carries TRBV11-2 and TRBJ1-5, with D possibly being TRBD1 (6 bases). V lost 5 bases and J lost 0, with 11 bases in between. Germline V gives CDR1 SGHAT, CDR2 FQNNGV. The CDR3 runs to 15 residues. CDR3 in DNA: TGTGCCAGCAGCCCAGGGGACTATAGCAATCAGCCCCAGCATTTT. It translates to CASSPGDYSNQPQHF. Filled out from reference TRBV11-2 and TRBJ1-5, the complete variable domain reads EAGVAQSPRYKIIEKRQSVAFWCNPISGHATLYWYQQILGQGPKLLIQFQNNGVVDDSQLPKDRFSAERLKGVDSTLKIQPAKLEDSAVYLCASSPGDYSNQPQHFGDGTRLSIL.

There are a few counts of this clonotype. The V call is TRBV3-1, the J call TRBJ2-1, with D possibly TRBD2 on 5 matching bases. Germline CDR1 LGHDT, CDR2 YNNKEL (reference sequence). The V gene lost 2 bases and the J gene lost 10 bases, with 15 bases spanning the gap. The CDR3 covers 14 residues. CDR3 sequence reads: CASSQSWEQREQFF. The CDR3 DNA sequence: TGTGCCAGCAGCCAATCCTGGGAGCAAAGGGAGCAGTTCTTC.

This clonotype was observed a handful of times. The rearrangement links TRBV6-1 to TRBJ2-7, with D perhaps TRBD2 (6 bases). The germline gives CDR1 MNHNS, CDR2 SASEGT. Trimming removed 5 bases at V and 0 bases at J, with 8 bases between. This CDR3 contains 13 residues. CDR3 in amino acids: CASSRGYSYEQYF. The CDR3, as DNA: TGTGCCAGCAGTCGGGGGTACTCCTACGAGCAGTACTTC.

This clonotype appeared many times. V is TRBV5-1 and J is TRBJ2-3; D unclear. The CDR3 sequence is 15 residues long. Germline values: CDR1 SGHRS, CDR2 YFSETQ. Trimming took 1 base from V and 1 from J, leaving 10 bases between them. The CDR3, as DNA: TGCGCCAGCAGCTTGAGTCCAGGAGGCACAGATACGCAGTATTTT. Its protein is CASSLSPGGTDTQYF.